This entry lists 31 T cell receptor beta chains sequenced from one sample in a study of monozygotic twins with inflammatory bowel disease. Reanalyzing the 5' RACE reads, TCRdb keeps one entry per CDR3 protein, without DNA. This table holds fewer than 110,000 distinct CDR3 sequences. The specimen was blood. Receptor source: a human donor with ulcerative colitis or Crohn's disease, or a healthy co-twin of an affected twin (not recorded which).

The V gene is TRBV7-2, the J gene TRBJ1-4; TCRdb's D call of TRBD1 is untestable without DNA. The CDR3 spans 15 residues. Germline assignment: CDR1 SGHTA and CDR2 FQGNSA. The CDR3 here is CASSPTGGGNEKLFF.

This rearrangement joins TRBV5-6 to TRBJ2-7; TCRdb gives TRBD2 as the D gene, but with no DNA this cannot be confirmed. Germline lookup yields CDR1 SGHDT and CDR2 YYEEEE. This CDR3 contains 15 residues. CDR3 amino acids: CASSLRAGGVYEQYF.

This rearrangement joins TRBV2 to TRBJ1-5; checking the TCRdb D call of TRBD1 is not possible without DNA. Germline assignment: CDR1 SNHLY and CDR2 FYNNEI. This CDR3 is built from 15 residues. Here the CDR3 reads CATAPRTGINQPQHF. The whole variable domain, filled in from reference TRBV2 and TRBJ1-5, reads EPEVTQTPSHQVTQMGQEVILRCVPISNHLYFYWYRQILGQKVEFLVSFYNNEISEKSEIFDDQFSVERPDGSNFTLKIRSTKLEDSAMYFCATAPRTGINQPQHFGDGTRLSIL.

This rearrangement joins TRBV20-1 to TRBJ1-2; TCRdb's D call, TRBD1, is unchecked because there is no DNA. Germline assignment: CDR1 DFQATT and CDR2 SNEGSKA (reference sequence). The CDR3 sequence is 13 residues long. CDR3: CSANGGKNYGYTF.

This chain links TRBV5-4 with TRBJ2-2; TCRdb calls TRBD1, which cannot be checked without DNA. The CDR3 covers 15 residues. Germline values: CDR1 SGHNT, CDR2 YYREEE (reference sequence). The chain's CDR3 is CASSLGAEMSGELFF.

The V call is TRBV6-1, the J call TRBJ2-3; TCRdb calls TRBD2, which cannot be checked without DNA. The CDR3 has 15 amino acids. CDR1 is MNHNS, CDR2 SASEGT, per germline. The CDR3 sequence is CASSDRAGSTDTQYF.

The rearrangement links TRBV7-2 to TRBJ1-6; checking the TCRdb D call of TRBD1 is not possible without DNA. This CDR3 has 14 amino acids. Germline V gene lookup returns CDR1 SGHTA and CDR2 FQGNSA. The CDR3 here is CASSRQGVNSPLHF.

The chain carries TRBV20-1 and TRBJ2-2. There are 13 residues in the CDR3. Per germline, CDR1 DFQATT and CDR2 SNEGSKA (reference sequence). CDR3 sequence: CSARDKVTGELFF.

V is TRBV21-1 and J is TRBJ2-2; no DNA is available, so the TRBD2 call from TCRdb remains unchecked. TRBV21-1 is termed a pseudogene. The CDR3 loop spans 18 amino acids. CDR3 region: CASSKKPIPGEGTGELFF.

The rearrangement links TRBV7-9 to TRBJ1-1; TCRdb names TRBD1, which stays unverified in the absence of DNA. CDR3 size: 15 residues. Germline V gives CDR1 SEHNR, CDR2 FQNEAQ (reference sequence). The CDR3 sequence: CASSLAGGRNTEAFF. The full variable domain, with the rest looked up from reference TRBV7-9 and TRBJ1-1, is DTGVSQNPRHKITKRGQNVTFRCDPISEHNRLYWYRQTLGQGPEFLTYFQNEAQLEKSRLLSDRFSAERPKGSFSTLEIQRTEQGDSAMYLCASSLAGGRNTEAFFGQGTRLTVV.

V gene TRBV27 combines with J gene TRBJ1-3. In germline, CDR1 is MNHEY, CDR2 SMNVEV (reference sequence). This CDR3 contains 14 residues. This chain's CDR3 is CASSQAGSGNTIYF.

This chain links TRBV24-1 with TRBJ1-1; TCRdb names TRBD1, which stays unverified in the absence of DNA. CDR1 KGHDR and CDR2 SFDVKD come from the germline V gene. The CDR3 length is 14 residues. CDR3 amino acids: CATSEGGRSFEAFF.

The V call is TRBV7-9, the J call TRBJ2-3; TCRdb names TRBD1, which stays unverified in the absence of DNA. Germline CDR1 reads SEHNR; CDR2 reads FQNEAQ (reference sequence). The CDR3 has 12 residues. The CDR3 protein is CASGASLDTQYF.

The chain uses TRBV27 and TRBJ2-7; TCRdb's D call, TRBD2, is unchecked because there is no DNA. The CDR3 has 14 residues. Germline V gives CDR1 MNHEY, CDR2 SMNVEV (reference sequence). CDR3 sequence: CASNTGLAGGEQYF.

The chain links TRBV5-1 to TRBJ2-7. CDR1 is SGHRS and CDR2 is YFSETQ in the germline V gene. The CDR3 has 13 residues. CDR3 amino acids: CASRERERYEQYF.

The genes are TRBV20-1 and TRBJ2-1. Germline V lookup: CDR1 DFQATT, CDR2 SNEGSKA (reference sequence). CDR3 size: 14 residues. The CDR3 reads CSARAGNSYNEQFF.

The V gene is TRBV20-1, the J gene TRBJ2-3; with no DNA, the TCRdb D assignment of TRBD2 cannot be verified. The CDR3 runs 17 residues. From germline, CDR1 is DFQATT and CDR2 SNEGSKA (reference sequence). The CDR3 region is CSARRPGTSGDTDTQYF.

The CDR3: CSASETLYEQYF. This chain links TRBV20-1 with TRBJ2-7. There are 12 residues in the CDR3. CDR1 and CDR2 (germline): DFQATT, SNEGSKA (reference sequence).

The rearrangement joins TRBV5-6 to TRBJ2-1; TCRdb designates TRBD1, a call that cannot be tested without DNA. Germline CDR1 reads SGHDT; CDR2 reads YYEEEE. This CDR3 is built from 12 residues. CDR3 amino acids: CASSPPGTEQFF.

The chain combines TRBV11-2 with TRBJ2-7; checking the TCRdb D call of TRBD1 is not possible without DNA. Germline V lookup: CDR1 SGHAT, CDR2 FQNNGV. The CDR3 length is 17 residues. CDR3 sequence reads: CASSLAGKTGLRVEQYF.

This chain uses TRBV20-1 with TRBJ2-5; without DNA, the TCRdb call of TRBD1 cannot be checked. The CDR3 has 17 amino acids. Germline values: CDR1 DFQATT, CDR2 SNEGSKA (reference sequence). The CDR3 region is CSVPGQGRDKVQETQYF.

V is TRBV5-1 and J is TRBJ2-1; TCRdb's assignment of TRBD2 cannot be checked, as there is no DNA. The CDR3 covers 15 residues. Germline lookup yields CDR1 SGHRS and CDR2 YFSETQ. The CDR3 is CASSLSSGIGNEQFF.

The chain is built from TRBV29-1 and TRBJ2-7; TCRdb lists TRBD1, though no DNA is available to test this call. Per the germline V gene, CDR1 is SQVTM and CDR2 is ANQGSEA. The CDR3 is 16 residues long. The CDR3 spells CSVEDWSGQNSYEQYF.

V is TRBV4-2 and J is TRBJ2-5. This CDR3 is built from 14 residues. Germline CDR1 is LGHNA and CDR2 is YNFKEQ. The CDR3 reads CASSQSRTAETQYF.

The chain couples TRBV7-8 to TRBJ2-7; the TRBD1 assignment by TCRdb is unverifiable without DNA. The CDR3 covers 14 residues. Germline V gene lookup returns CDR1 SGHVS and CDR2 FQNEAQ. The CDR3 region is CTSSTGTGINEQYF.

The chain uses TRBV29-1 and TRBJ2-3; with no DNA, the TCRdb D assignment of TRBD1 cannot be verified. The CDR3 has 14 residues. The germline CDR1 and CDR2 sequences are SQVTM and ANQGSEA. CDR3 region: CSVGTGTGRDTQYF.

CDR3 protein: CASSRGDRNEKLFF. The rearrangement uses TRBV7-2 and TRBJ1-4; checking the TCRdb D call of TRBD1 is not possible without DNA. The CDR3 consists of 14 residues. Germline CDR1 is SGHTA and CDR2 is FQGNSA.

CDR3: CSTGTGQETQYF. The chain recombines TRBV20-1 with TRBJ2-5; TCRdb reports TRBD1, a call that lacks DNA to check it against. CDR1 and CDR2 from the germline V gene are DFQATT and SNEGSKA (reference sequence). This CDR3 contains 12 residues.

The chain employs TRBV5-4 and TRBJ2-2; there is no DNA to check the TCRdb D call of TRBD1. The germline CDR1 and CDR2 sequences are SGHNT and YYREEE (reference sequence). This CDR3 is built from 16 residues. The chain's CDR3 is CASSPPGQGNTGELFF.

The gene calls are TRBV7-2 and TRBJ2-3; TCRdb indicates TRBD2, and absent DNA this call remains unverified. The CDR3 sequence is 15 residues long. The V gene's germline CDR1 is SGHTA and CDR2 FQGNSA. CDR3 sequence: CASSPGLAGGNTQYF.

The chain joins TRBV9 to TRBJ2-2; TCRdb's D gene call, TRBD2, goes unchecked for lack of DNA. The germline CDR1 and CDR2 sequences are SGDLS and YYNGEE. The CDR3 has 16 amino acids. The CDR3 loop is CASSVGTGGGTGELFF.